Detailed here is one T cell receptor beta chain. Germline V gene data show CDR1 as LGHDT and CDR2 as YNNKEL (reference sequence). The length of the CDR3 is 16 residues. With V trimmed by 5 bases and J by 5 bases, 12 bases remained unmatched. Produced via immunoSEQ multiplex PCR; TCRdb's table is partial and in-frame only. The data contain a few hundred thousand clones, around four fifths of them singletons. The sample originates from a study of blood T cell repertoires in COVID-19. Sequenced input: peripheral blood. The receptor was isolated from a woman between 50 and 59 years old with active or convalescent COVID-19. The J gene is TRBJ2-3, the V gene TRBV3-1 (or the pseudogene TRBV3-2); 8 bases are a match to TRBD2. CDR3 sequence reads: CASSASGGRSVDTQYF. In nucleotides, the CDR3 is TGTGCCAGCAGCGCATCTGGCGGGAGGTCGGTAGATACGCAGTATTTT.